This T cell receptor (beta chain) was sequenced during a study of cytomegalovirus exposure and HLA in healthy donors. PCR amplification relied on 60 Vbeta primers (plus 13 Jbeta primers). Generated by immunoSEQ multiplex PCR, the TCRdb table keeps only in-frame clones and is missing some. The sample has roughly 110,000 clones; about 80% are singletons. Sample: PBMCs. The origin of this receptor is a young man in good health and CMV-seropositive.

The CDR3 coding sequence is TGTGCCAGCAGTGGACAGGTCGGCACAGATACGCAGTATTTT. Its protein is CASSGQVGTDTQYF. The chain carries TRBV6-1 and TRBJ2-3; maybe TRBD1 (6 bases). The CDR3 is made up of 14 amino acids. The V and J ends lost 4 bases and 1 base respectively, with 9 bases between them. CDR1 and CDR2 from the germline V gene are MNHNS and SASEGT.